These 25 T cell receptor beta chains share one sample of origin, sequenced in a study. MiXCR was run by TCRdb on the reads, yielding one entry per CDR3 protein. The sample lists about 3,000 distinct CDR3 sequences, 9.8% occurring once. Sequenced input: CD4+ T cells from synovial fluid. These receptors came from a human donor with rheumatoid arthritis.

To note about this clonotype: One end of the junction does not line up with germline, which may come from a read error. The V call is TRBV7-2, the J call TRBJ2-4; possibly TRBD1 or TRBD2 for D (5 bases each). This CDR3 comprises 14 residues. Germline assignment: CDR1 SGHTA and CDR2 FQGNSA. CDR3 DNA sequence: TGTGCCAGCAGCTTAGTTGGGGACGAAAACATTCAGTATTTC. Residues: CASSLVGDENIQYF.

This clonotype was detected only a few times. The chain combines TRBV28 with TRBJ1-2, with 9 bases lining up with TRBD1. CDR3 length: 13 residues. CDR1 MDHEN and CDR2 SYDVKM come from the germline V gene. The V and J ends lost 6 bases and 8 bases, in that order; junction bases with no gene match: 7. CDR3 sequence (DNA): TGTGCCAGCAGGACTACAGGGGGCAGGGGCTACACCTTC. Translated: CASRTTGGRGYTF.

By sample share, this clonotype is medium-sized (0.01 to 0.1%). J is TRBJ1-1 and V is TRBV20-1; no clear D. Per the germline V gene, CDR1 is DFQATT and CDR2 is SNEGSKA (reference sequence). CDR3 size: 11 residues. Trimming left V 4 bases short and J 5 bases short, with 8 bases between. Here the CDR3 reads CSAIDTTEAFF. CDR3 nucleotides: TGCAGTGCTATTGACACGACTGAAGCTTTCTTT.

As to this clonotype: A read error is possible here, since a much larger clone lies one base away. DNA for the CDR3: TGCAGTTTAACTCCCTTCGATGAGCAGTTCTTC. Its protein product is CSLTPFDEQFF. V gene TRBV20-1 combines with J gene TRBJ2-1; D is unclear. The germline gives CDR1 DFQATT, CDR2 SNEGSKA (reference sequence). CDR3 length equals 11 residues. Deletions cut 8 bases from V and 8 bases from J, with 13 bases between.

V and J are TRBV29-1 and TRBJ2-7, with 10 bases lining up with TRBD2. Germline loops: CDR1 SQVTM, CDR2 ANQGSEA. The CDR3 consists of 15 residues. Trimming at V came to 0 bases and at J to 6 bases, leaving 8 bases not matched to a gene. The CDR3 DNA sequence: TGCAGCGTTGAAGAGGAAAGCGGGAGGGCCTCCGAGCAGTACTTC. Translated: CSVEEESGRASEQYF.

The V and J genes are TRBV5-1 and TRBJ2-7; weak D call: TRBD1 (6 bases). Trimming left V 5 bases short and J 6 bases short, with 18 bases between. From germline, CDR1 is SGHRS and CDR2 YFSETQ. CDR3 length: 14 amino acids. The CDR3 spells CASSPSGVTTEQYF. CDR3 nucleotides: TGCGCCAGCAGTCCTTCAGGGGTCACGACCGAGCAGTACTTC.

By frequency in the sample, this clonotype is medium-sized (0.01 to 0.1%). The genes are TRBV20-1 and TRBJ1-1; 8 nucleotides align to TRBD1. V trimming: 0 bases; J trimming: 4 bases; junction bases outside the gene matches: 7. Germline lookup yields CDR1 DFQATT and CDR2 SNEGSKA (reference sequence). This CDR3 spans 15 amino acids. The CDR3: CSARDAWTGSTEAFF. CDR3 bases: TGCAGTGCTAGAGATGCATGGACAGGGAGCACTGAAGCTTTCTTT.

This chain uses TRBV4-1 with TRBJ2-3; 11 nucleotides line up with TRBD2. The ends lost 0 bases at V and 5 bases at J; junction bases unmatched: 7. CDR1 is MGHRA and CDR2 is YSYEKL in the germline V gene. The CDR3 consists of 17 residues. In DNA form, the CDR3 reads TGCGCCAGCAGCCAAGAGGAAACTAGCGGGAGTGGAGATACGCAGTATTTT. Translating gives CASSQEETSGSGDTQYF.

In its sample, this clonotype is medium-sized. CDR3: CASSPGTGLYGYTF. CDR3 nucleotide sequence: TGTGCCAGCAGTCCCGGGACAGGGCTGTATGGCTACACCTTC. This chain uses TRBV7-3 with TRBJ1-2, with TRBD1 matching over 9 bases. CDR1 is SGHTA, CDR2 FQGTGA, per germline. This CDR3 has 14 residues. With V trimmed by 6 bases and J by 5 bases, 7 bases remained unmatched.

This clonotype is deemed medium-sized (0.01 to 0.1%). The chain is built from TRBV20-1 and TRBJ2-2, with TRBD1 matching over 12 bases. Losses at the gene ends were 4 bases for V and 6 bases for J; bases not matched to a gene: 6. Germline V lookup: CDR1 DFQATT, CDR2 SNEGSKA (reference sequence). The CDR3 is 15 residues long. Here the CDR3 reads CSATPGTGGSGELFF. CDR3 coding DNA: TGCAGTGCTACACCCGGGACAGGGGGCTCCGGGGAGCTGTTTTTT.

This chain links TRBV20-1 with TRBJ2-3; D is undetermined. This CDR3 spans 13 amino acids. Germline V gene lookup returns CDR1 DFQATT and CDR2 SNEGSKA (reference sequence). CDR3 amino acids: CVAVETGTDTQYF. The CDR3, as DNA: TGCGTCGCAGTGGAGACCGGCACAGATACGCAGTATTTT.

This clonotype showed up many times. The chain carries TRBV7-2 and TRBJ2-1; D uncertain. V was cut by 1 base and J by 11 bases, with 9 bases left in between. This CDR3 has 12 residues. Germline CDR1 and CDR2: SGHTA and FQGNSA. The CDR3 protein is CASSLDSPQQFF. The CDR3, as DNA: TGTGCCAGCAGCTTAGATTCCCCCCAGCAGTTCTTC. The whole variable domain, filled in from reference TRBV7-2 and TRBJ2-1, reads GAGVSQSPSNKVTEKGKDVELRCDPISGHTALYWYRQSLGQGLEFLIYFQGNSAPDKSGLPSDRFSAERTGGSVSTLTIQRTQQEDSAVYLCASSLDSPQQFFGPGTRLTVL.

By proportion, this clonotype is medium-sized. This chain links TRBV5-6 with TRBJ1-1; the D gene is possibly TRBD1 (6 bases). Germline assignment: CDR1 SGHDT and CDR2 YYEEEE. Trimming took 4 bases from V and 4 from J, leaving 17 bases between them. The CDR3 sequence is 15 residues long. This CDR3 is CASSIQGGVSTEAFF. The CDR3 coding sequence is TGTGCCAGCAGCATACAGGGTGGGGTTAGCACTGAAGCTTTCTTT. Supplemented by reference TRBV5-6 and TRBJ1-1, the full variable domain reads DAGVTQSPTHLIKTRGQQVTLRCSPKSGHDTVSWYQQALGQGPQFIFQYYEEEERQRGNFPDRFSGHQFPNYSSELNVNALLLGDSALYLCASSIQGGVSTEAFFGQGTRLTVV.

By frequency in the sample, this clonotype is medium-sized (0.01 to 0.1%). V and J are TRBV7-2 and TRBJ2-1; the D is unclear. There are 13 residues in the CDR3. Germline V lookup: CDR1 SGHTA, CDR2 FQGNSA. The V gene lost 4 bases and the J gene lost 9 bases, with 13 bases spanning the gap. The chain's CDR3 is CASSSRPPGEQFF. In DNA form, the CDR3 reads TGTGCCAGCAGCTCCCGACCCCCGGGTGAGCAGTTCTTC.

This clonotype counts as medium-sized. A read error may account for a junction end that differs from germline. V usage is TRBV7-7 and J usage is TRBJ2-2, with D perhaps TRBD2 (6 bases). The CDR3 runs 14 residues. Per germline, CDR1 SSHAT and CDR2 FNYEAQ (reference sequence). The CDR3 coding sequence is TGTGCTAGCAGCTGGGACTCCCAAGCCGGGGAGCTGTTTTTT. Its protein product is CASSWDSQAGELFF.

By share of the sample, this clonotype is medium-sized (0.01 to 0.1%). This sequence joins TRBV9 and TRBJ2-2, with TRBD2 matching over 8 bases. V shed 4 bases and J 6 bases; nucleotides not matched to a gene: 8. Per the germline V gene, CDR1 is SGDLS and CDR2 is YYNGEE. This CDR3 is built from 15 residues. The CDR3 protein is CASSRFAGGSGELFF. In DNA, the CDR3 is TGTGCCAGCAGCCGGTTTGCGGGAGGATCCGGGGAGCTGTTTTTT.

This clonotype was seen many times. The J gene is TRBJ2-5, the V gene TRBV29-1; 11 bases map to TRBD1. This CDR3 is 14 amino acids long. The germline gives CDR1 SQVTM, CDR2 ANQGSEA. J gave up 5 bases and V 5 bases, and 7 bases lay outside the gene matches. The CDR3 DNA reads TGCAGCGTTTTGGGACAGGGGGTATTGGAGACCCAGTACTTC. This translates into CSVLGQGVLETQYF.

This clonotype has only a few counts. This chain links TRBV7-8 with TRBJ1-4; tentatively, D is TRBD1 (5 bases). V lost 0 bases and J 8 bases, leaving 13 bases between the germline ends. The germline gives CDR1 SGHVS, CDR2 FQNEAQ. The CDR3 runs 15 residues. CDR3 nucleotide sequence: TGTGCCAGCAGCTTAGCGCATCAGGGAAGGGAAAAACTGTTTTTT. It codes for CASSLAHQGREKLFF.

This clonotype came up a few times. The V and J genes are TRBV7-9 and TRBJ2-7; D may correspond to TRBD1 or TRBD2 (5 bases each). The CDR3 totals 14 residues. Germline V lookup: CDR1 SEHNR, CDR2 FQNEAQ (reference sequence). V lost 1 base to trimming and J lost 1 base, with 8 bases between them. The DNA for the CDR3 is TGTGCCAGCAGCTTAGGGGACGGATCCTACGAGCAGTACTTC. This gives the protein CASSLGDGSYEQYF.

This clonotype came up a few times. V gene TRBV4-2 combines with J gene TRBJ1-6, with D perhaps TRBD1 (6 bases). In germline, CDR1 is LGHNA, CDR2 YNFKEQ. V lost 0 bases and J 8 bases, leaving 11 bases between the germline ends. The CDR3 contains 15 residues. CDR3 sequence: CASSQDPGAHSPLHF. CDR3 sequence (DNA): TGTGCCAGCAGCCAAGACCCGGGGGCCCATTCACCCCTCCACTTT.

The chain links TRBV5-1 to TRBJ1-3; TRBD1 is a possible D gene (6 bases). Germline loops: CDR1 SGHRS, CDR2 YFSETQ. The CDR3 contains 15 residues. Trimming pared 4 bases from V and 2 bases from J, leaving 13 bases between. Written as DNA, the CDR3 is TGCGCCAGCAGCAGGGGGGACCGAACTGGAAACACCATATATTTT. Translating gives CASSRGDRTGNTIYF.

This clonotype was found many times. This chain joins TRBV7-9 and TRBJ2-7; 11 nucleotides line up with TRBD2. J was trimmed by 7 bases and V by 6 bases; bases with no gene match: 8. Per the germline V gene, CDR1 is SEHNR and CDR2 is FQNEAQ (reference sequence). The CDR3 is 14 residues long. CDR3 DNA sequence: TGTGCCAGCAGTCCTCGTAGCGGGAGGGGAGAGCAGTACTTC. Amino acids: CASSPRSGRGEQYF.

This clonotype came up many times. V gene TRBV20-1 combines with J gene TRBJ2-1; a possible D gene is TRBD2 (5 bases). Trimming shortened V by 4 bases and J by 0 bases, and 10 bases separated the two germline ends. The CDR3 has 14 amino acids. Germline CDR1 is DFQATT and CDR2 is SNEGSKA (reference sequence). The CDR3: CSAIGLGSYNEQFF. The CDR3 DNA reads TGCAGTGCTATTGGACTGGGCTCCTACAATGAGCAGTTCTTC.

This clonotype has only one observation. Possible read error: a much larger clone is one base away. In nucleotides, the CDR3 is TGTGCCAGCTCACCACGGGTGGATCAAGGCGGGGAAAAACTGTTTTTT. It specifies CASSPRVDQGGEKLFF. The chain employs TRBV18 and TRBJ1-4; D is undetermined. Germline V gene lookup returns CDR1 KGHSH and CDR2 LQKENI. The V end was cut by 1 base, the J end by 8 bases, with 17 bases between. The CDR3 is 16 amino acids.

In its sample, this clonotype ranks as medium-sized. The chain recombines TRBV15 with TRBJ2-1; a weak D match, TRBD1 (7 bases). The CDR3 spans 14 residues. CDR1 and CDR2 from the germline V gene are LNHNV and YYDKDF (reference sequence). V lost 3 bases to trimming and J lost 6 bases, with 12 bases between them. The CDR3 sequence is CATSRDYRGNEQFF. DNA for the CDR3: TGTGCCACCAGCAGGGACTACAGGGGCAATGAGCAGTTCTTC.